The 3 T cell receptor beta chains below come from one sample, sequenced in a study of T-cell memory formation after mild COVID-19 (dated by TCRdb to the early 2020s). To prepare the library, 5' RACE was applied. Sequencing instrument: Illumina NovaSeq 6000. Using fastp at Q25 and MiXCR, TCRdb reprocessed the public reads and kept productive beta chains. All rows with the same CDR3 protein become a single entry with the most common DNA and genes. The sample table contains roughly 600,000 distinct CDR3 sequences; only one count was recorded for around 17% of them. The ten biggest clones cover about 12% of the sample. Sequenced: PBMCs or a T cell subset sorted from them (not recorded which). The receptors shown here come from an adult woman who had mild COVID-19 (a few samples of this study predate the infection). The sample titles of this study are shuffled in the database, so cell type and time point are left out; the donor was told from shared clones.

This clonotype was seen only a few times. The chain has TRBV7-9 and TRBJ2-7; TRBD1 matches 11 bases. Losses at the gene ends were 6 bases for V and 5 bases for J; bases not matched to a gene: 6. CDR1 and CDR2 (germline): SEHNR, FQNEAQ (reference sequence). The CDR3 contains 14 residues. The CDR3 region has the DNA TGTGCCAGCAGACGGGGACAGGGGGATGACGAGCAGTACTTC. Translating gives CASRRGQGDDEQYF.

This chain connects TRBV7-9 to TRBJ1-2; D may be TRBD1 (5 bases). The germline gives CDR1 SEHNR, CDR2 FQNEAQ (reference sequence). The germline V and J ends were trimmed by 8 bases and 8 bases, with 18 bases remaining between them. This CDR3 has 13 amino acids. The CDR3 protein is CASDTEGAGGYTF. For the CDR3, the DNA is TGTGCCAGCGACACGGAAGGGGCTGGCGGCTACACCTTC.

This clonotype showed up many times. The V call is TRBV29-1, the J call TRBJ2-7, with unresolved D. V was clipped by 4 bases and J by 0 bases, with 1 base between them. The CDR3 runs 10 residues. Per germline, CDR1 SQVTM and CDR2 ANQGSEA. The CDR3 nucleotides are TGCAGCGTTGGCTCCTACGAGCAGTACTTC. It translates to CSVGSYEQYF.